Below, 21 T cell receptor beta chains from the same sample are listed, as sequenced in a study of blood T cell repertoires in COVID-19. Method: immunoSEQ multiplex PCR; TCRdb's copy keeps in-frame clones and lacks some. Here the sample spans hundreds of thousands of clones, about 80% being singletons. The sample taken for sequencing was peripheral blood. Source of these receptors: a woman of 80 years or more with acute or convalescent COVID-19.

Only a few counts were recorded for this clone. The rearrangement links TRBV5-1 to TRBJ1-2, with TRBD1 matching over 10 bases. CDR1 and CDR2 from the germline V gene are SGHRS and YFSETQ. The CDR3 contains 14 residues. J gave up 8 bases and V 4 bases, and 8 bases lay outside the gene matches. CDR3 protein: CASSPTGGVLGYTF. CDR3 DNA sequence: TGCGCCAGCAGCCCGACAGGGGGCGTACTGGGCTACACCTTC.

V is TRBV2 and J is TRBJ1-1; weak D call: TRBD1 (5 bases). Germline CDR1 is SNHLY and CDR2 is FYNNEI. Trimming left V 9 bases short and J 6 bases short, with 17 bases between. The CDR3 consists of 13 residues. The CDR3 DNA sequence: TGTGCCAGTGGGAGGGGTCGGGGCGCTGAAGCTTTCTTT. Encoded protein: CASGRGRGAEAFF.

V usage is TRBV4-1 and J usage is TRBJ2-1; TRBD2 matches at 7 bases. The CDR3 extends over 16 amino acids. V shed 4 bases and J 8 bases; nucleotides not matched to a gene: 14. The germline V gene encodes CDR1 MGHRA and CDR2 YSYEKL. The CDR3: CASSRGRASGGHEQFF. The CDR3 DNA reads TGCGCCAGCAGCCGGGGTCGTGCCTCGGGAGGTCATGAGCAGTTCTTC.

Written as DNA, the CDR3 is TGTGCCAGCAGCTCCCAATCGGCAGATACGCAGTATTTT. Protein product: CASSSQSADTQYF. The gene calls are TRBV6-6 and TRBJ2-3; D unresolved. The germline CDR1 and CDR2 sequences are MNHNY and SVGAGI (reference sequence). V was trimmed by 6 bases and J by 4 bases, leaving 11 bases between them. CDR3 length: 13 residues.

Here the CDR3 reads CSTETGGIPYEQYF. The CDR3 DNA sequence: TGCAGCACCGAGACAGGGGGAATCCCCTACGAGCAGTACTTC. J is TRBJ2-7 and V is TRBV29-1, with 9 positions matching TRBD1. Germline trimming cut 8 bases from V and 2 bases from J; bases unmatched to any gene: 10. Germline V CDR1 and CDR2: SQVTM, ANQGSEA. The CDR3 runs 14 residues.

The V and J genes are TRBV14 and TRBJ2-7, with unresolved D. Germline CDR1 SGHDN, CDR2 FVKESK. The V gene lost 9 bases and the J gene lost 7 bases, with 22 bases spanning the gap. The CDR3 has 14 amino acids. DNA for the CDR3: TGTGCCAGGGTTCCCTTTCGAGGCTGCCGAGAGCAGTACTTC. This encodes CARVPFRGCREQYF.

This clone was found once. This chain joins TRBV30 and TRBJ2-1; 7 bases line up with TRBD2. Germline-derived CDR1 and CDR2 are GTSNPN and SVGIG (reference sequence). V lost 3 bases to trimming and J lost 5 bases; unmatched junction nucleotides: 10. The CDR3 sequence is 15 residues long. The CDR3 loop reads CAWRQSGMNDNEQFF. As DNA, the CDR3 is TGTGCCTGGAGACAGAGCGGGATGAATGACAATGAGCAGTTCTTC. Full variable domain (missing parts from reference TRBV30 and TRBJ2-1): SQTIHQWPATLVQPVGSPLSLECTVEGTSNPNLYWYRQAAGRGLQLLFYSVGIGQISSEVPQNLSASRPQDRQFILSSKKLLLSDSGFYLCAWRQSGMNDNEQFFGPGTRLTVL.

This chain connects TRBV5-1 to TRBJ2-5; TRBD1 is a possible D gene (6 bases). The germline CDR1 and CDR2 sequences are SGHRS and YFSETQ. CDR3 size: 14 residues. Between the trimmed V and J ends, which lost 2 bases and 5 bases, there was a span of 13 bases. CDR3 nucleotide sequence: TGCGCCAGCAGCTTACAGGGTTCGTACGAGACCCAGTACTTC. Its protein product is CASSLQGSYETQYF.

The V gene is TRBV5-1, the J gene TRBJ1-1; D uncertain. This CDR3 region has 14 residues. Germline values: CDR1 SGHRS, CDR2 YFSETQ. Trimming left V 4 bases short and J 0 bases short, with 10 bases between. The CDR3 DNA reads TGCGCCAGCAGCGGAGGAGGAATGAACACTGAAGCTTTCTTT. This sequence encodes CASSGGGMNTEAFF.

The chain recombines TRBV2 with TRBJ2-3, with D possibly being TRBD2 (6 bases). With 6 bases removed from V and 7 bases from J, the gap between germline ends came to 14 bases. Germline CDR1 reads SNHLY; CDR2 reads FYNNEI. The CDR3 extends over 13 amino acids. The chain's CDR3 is CASSDNRGNTQYF. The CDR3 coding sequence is TGTGCCAGCAGCGATAATCGGGGGAATACGCAGTATTTT.

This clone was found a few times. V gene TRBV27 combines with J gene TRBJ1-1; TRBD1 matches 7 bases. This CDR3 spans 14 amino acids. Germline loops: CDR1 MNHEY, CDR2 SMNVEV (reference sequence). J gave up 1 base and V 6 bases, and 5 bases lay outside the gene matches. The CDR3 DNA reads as TGTGCCAGCAGCCTAAACAGGGGGAACACTGAAGCTTTCTTT. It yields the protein CASSLNRGNTEAFF.

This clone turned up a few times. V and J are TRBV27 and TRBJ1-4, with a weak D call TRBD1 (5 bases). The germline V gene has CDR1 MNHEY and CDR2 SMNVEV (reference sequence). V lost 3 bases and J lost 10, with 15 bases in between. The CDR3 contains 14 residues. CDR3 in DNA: TGTGCCAGCAGTTTGATTGGGGCCAAGGGAAAACTGTTTTTT. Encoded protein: CASSLIGAKGKLFF.

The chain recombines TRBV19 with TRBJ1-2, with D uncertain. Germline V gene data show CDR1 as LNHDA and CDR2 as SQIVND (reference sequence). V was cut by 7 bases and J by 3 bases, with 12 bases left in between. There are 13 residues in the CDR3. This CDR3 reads CASILGRDYGYTF. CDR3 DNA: TGTGCCAGTATCCTGGGGAGGGACTATGGCTACACCTTC. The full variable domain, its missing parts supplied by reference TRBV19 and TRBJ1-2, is DGGITQSPKYLFRKEGQNVTLSCEQNLNHDAMYWYRQDPGQGLRLIYYSQIVNDFQKGDIAEGYSVSREKKESFPLTVTSAQKNPTAFYLCASILGRDYGYTFGSGTRLTVV.

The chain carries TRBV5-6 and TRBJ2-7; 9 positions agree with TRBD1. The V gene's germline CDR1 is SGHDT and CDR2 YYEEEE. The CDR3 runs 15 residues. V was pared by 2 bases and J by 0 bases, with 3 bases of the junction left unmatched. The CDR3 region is CASSLGTGFSYEQYF. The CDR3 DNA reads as TGTGCCAGCAGCTTAGGGACAGGGTTCTCCTACGAGCAGTACTTC. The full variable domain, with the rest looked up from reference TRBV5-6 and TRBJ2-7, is DAGVTQSPTHLIKTRGQQVTLRCSPKSGHDTVSWYQQALGQGPQFIFQYYEEEERQRGNFPDRFSGHQFPNYSSELNVNALLLGDSALYLCASSLGTGFSYEQYFGPGTRLTVT.

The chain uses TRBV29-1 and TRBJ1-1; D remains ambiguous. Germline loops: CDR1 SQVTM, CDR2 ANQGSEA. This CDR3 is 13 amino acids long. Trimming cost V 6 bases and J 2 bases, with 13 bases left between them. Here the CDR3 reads CSVRNTINTEAFF. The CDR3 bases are TGCAGCGTCCGAAACACGATTAACACTGAAGCTTTCTTT.

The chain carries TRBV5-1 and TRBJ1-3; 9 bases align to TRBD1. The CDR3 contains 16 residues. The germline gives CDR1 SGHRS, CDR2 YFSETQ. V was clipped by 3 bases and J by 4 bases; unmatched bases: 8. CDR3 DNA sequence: TGCGCCAGCAGCTCAAGAGGGACAGGGACAGGAAACACCATATATTTT. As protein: CASSSRGTGTGNTIYF.

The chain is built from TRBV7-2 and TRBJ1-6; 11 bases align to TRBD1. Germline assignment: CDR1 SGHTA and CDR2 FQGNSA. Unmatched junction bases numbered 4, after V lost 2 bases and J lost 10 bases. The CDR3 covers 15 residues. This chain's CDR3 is CASSLPGQGGSPLHF. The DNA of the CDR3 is TGTGCCAGCAGCTTACCGGGACAGGGGGGCTCACCCCTCCACTTT. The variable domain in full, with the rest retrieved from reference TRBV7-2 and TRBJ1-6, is GAGVSQSPSNKVTEKGKDVELRCDPISGHTALYWYRQSLGQGLEFLIYFQGNSAPDKSGLPSDRFSAERTGGSVSTLTIQRTQQEDSAVYLCASSLPGQGGSPLHFGNGTRLTVT.

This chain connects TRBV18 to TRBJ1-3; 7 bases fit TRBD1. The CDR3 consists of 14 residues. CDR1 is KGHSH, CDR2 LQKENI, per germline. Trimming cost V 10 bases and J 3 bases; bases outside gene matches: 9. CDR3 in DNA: TGTGCCACCTCTACGACAGGGAATGGAAACACCATATATTTT. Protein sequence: CATSTTGNGNTIYF.

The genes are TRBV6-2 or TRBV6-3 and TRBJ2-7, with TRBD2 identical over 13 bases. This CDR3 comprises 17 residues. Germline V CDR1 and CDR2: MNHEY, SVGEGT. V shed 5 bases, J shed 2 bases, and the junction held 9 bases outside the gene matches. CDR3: CASSQILAGGRTYEQYF. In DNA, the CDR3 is TGTGCCAGCAGTCAAATACTAGCGGGAGGGCGGACCTACGAGCAGTACTTC.

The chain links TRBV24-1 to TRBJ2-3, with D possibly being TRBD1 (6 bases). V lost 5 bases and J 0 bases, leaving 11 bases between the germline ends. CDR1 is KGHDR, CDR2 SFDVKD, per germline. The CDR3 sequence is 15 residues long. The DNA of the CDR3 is TGTGCCACCAGTGCAGGGGATTATAGCACAGATACGCAGTATTTT. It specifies CATSAGDYSTDTQYF.

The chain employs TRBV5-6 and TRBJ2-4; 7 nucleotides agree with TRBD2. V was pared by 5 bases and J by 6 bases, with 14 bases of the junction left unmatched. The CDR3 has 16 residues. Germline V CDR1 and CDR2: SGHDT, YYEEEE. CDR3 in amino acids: CASSDLRTSSGNIQYF. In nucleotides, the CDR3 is TGTGCCAGCAGTGACCTGCGGACTAGTAGCGGAAACATTCAGTACTTC. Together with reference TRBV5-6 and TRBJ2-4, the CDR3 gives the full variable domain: DAGVTQSPTHLIKTRGQQVTLRCSPKSGHDTVSWYQQALGQGPQFIFQYYEEEERQRGNFPDRFSGHQFPNYSSELNVNALLLGDSALYLCASSDLRTSSGNIQYFGAGTRLSVL.